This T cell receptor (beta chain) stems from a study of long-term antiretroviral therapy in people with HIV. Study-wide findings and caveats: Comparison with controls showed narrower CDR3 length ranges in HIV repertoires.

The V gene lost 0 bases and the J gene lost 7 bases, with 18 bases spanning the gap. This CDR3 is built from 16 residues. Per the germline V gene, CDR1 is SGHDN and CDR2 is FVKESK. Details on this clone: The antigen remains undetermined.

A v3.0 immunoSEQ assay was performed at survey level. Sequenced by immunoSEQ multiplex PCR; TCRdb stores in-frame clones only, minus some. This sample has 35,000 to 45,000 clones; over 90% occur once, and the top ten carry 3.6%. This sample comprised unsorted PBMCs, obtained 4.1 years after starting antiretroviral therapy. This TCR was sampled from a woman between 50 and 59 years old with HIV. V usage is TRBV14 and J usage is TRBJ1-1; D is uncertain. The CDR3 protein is CASSQDGVRGRVEAFF. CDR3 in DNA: TGTGCCAGCAGCCAAGATGGCGTTAGAGGGAGGGTTGAAGCTTTCTTT.